These T cell receptor beta chains were read from a single sample in a study of cytomegalovirus exposure and HLA in healthy donors. Repertoires were generated with immunoSEQ multiplex PCR, while TCRdb's copy carries only in-frame clones and drops some. The sample has hundreds of thousands of clones, approximately 82% seen once. The specimen was PBMCs. Receptors originate from a middle-aged woman in good health and CMV-seronegative. CDR3s include the opening cysteine and the closing phenylalanine or tryptophan. D genes are given only for firm matches. For some rows the clone size is stated as once, few or many, or as a class when expanded; others skip it.

clone_size,d_call,j_call,v_call,cdr3_aa,cdr3_nt
-,TRBD2,TRBJ2-3,TRBV18,CASSPLASGTDTQYF,TGTGCCAGCTCACCCTTGGCTAGCGGAACAGATACGCAGTATTTT
-,-,TRBJ2-6,TRBV4-2,CASSQDVGGFLSGANVLTF,TGTGCCAGCAGCCAAGATGTCGGGGGTTTTCTCTCTGGGGCCAACGTCCTGACTTTC
few,-,TRBJ1-1,TRBV19,CASSLLGLGEAFF,TGTGCCAGTAGTCTGCTCGGACTGGGAGAAGCTTTCTTT
-,-,TRBJ1-1,TRBV2,CASTAQMNTEAFF,TGTGCCAGCACCGCACAGATGAACACTGAAGCTTTCTTT
-,-,TRBJ1-2,TRBV7-9,CASSLSERQEPINYGYTF,TGTGCCAGCAGCTTAAGCGAGAGACAGGAGCCTATTAACTATGGCTACACCTTC
-,-,TRBJ1-1,TRBV30,CAWMGANTEAFF,TGTGCCTGGATGGGAGCGAACACTGAAGCTTTCTTT
few,-,TRBJ2-1,TRBV25-1,CASSLTTGGYYNEQFF,TGTGCCAGCAGTCTAACGACAGGAGGCTACTACAATGAGCAGTTCTTC
-,-,TRBJ2-2,TRBV6-4,CASSAGMGLSTGELFF,TGTGCCAGCAGTGCAGGGATGGGATTGAGCACCGGGGAGCTGTTTTTT
-,-,TRBJ2-2,TRBV11-3,CASSPDRGNTGELFF,TGTGCCAGCAGCCCGGACAGAGGGAACACCGGGGAGCTGTTTTTT
-,-,TRBJ2-7,TRBV18,CASSPYGQPEQEQYF,TGTGCCAGCTCACCGTATGGACAGCCGGAACAAGAGCAGTACTTC
-,-,TRBJ1-1,TRBV4-3,CASSQDVGQGSGTEAFF,TGCGCCAGCAGCCAAGATGTGGGGCAGGGGAGCGGCACTGAAGCTTTCTTT
-,-,TRBJ2-7,TRBV7-2,CASSPFSYEQYF,TGTGCCAGCAGCCCATTCAGCTACGAGCAGTACTTC
-,TRBD2,TRBJ2-7,TRBV19,CASSIRPGTSSYEQYF,TGTGCCAGTAGTATTCGTCCCGGGACTAGTTCCTACGAGCAGTACTTC
-,-,TRBJ2-1,TRBV5-5,CASSLVNSYNEQFF,TGTGCCAGCAGCTTGGTTAACTCCTACAATGAGCAGTTCTTC
-,-,TRBJ1-1,TRBV5-4,CASSPPDKMNTEAFF,TGTGCCAGCAGCCCGCCAGATAAAATGAACACTGAAGCTTTCTTT
-,-,TRBJ1-5,TRBV9,CASSVSGNQPQHF,TGTGCCAGCAGCGTATCGGGGAATCAGCCCCAGCATTTT
-,-,TRBJ2-2,TRBV5-1,CASSFLHDTGELFF,TGCGCCAGCAGTTTCTTACACGACACCGGGGAGCTGTTTTTT
once,TRBD1,TRBJ2-5,TRBV18,CASSPTITGGQETQYF,TGTGCCAGCTCACCAACCATCACAGGGGGCCAAGAGACCCAGTACTTC
few,-,TRBJ1-1,TRBV5-6,CASSFRRAEAFF,TGTGCCAGCAGCTTCAGGAGGGCTGAAGCTTTCTTT
-,TRBD1,TRBJ2-2,TRBV7-6,CASSRLETGATGELFF,TGTGCCAGCAGCCGCTTGGAGACAGGGGCCACCGGGGAGCTGTTTTTT
-,TRBD1,TRBJ2-3,TRBV5-1,CASSYDRVEDTQYF,TGCGCCAGCAGCTATGACAGGGTGGAAGATACGCAGTATTTT
-,-,TRBJ2-7,TRBV14,CASSQGTGSYEQYF,TGTGCCAGCAGCCAAGGGACTGGATCCTACGAGCAGTACTTC
-,-,TRBJ2-3,TRBV11-2,CASSFKRSIRTDTQYF,TGTGCCAGCAGCTTCAAGCGGTCTATCCGCACAGATACGCAGTATTTT
-,TRBD1,TRBJ2-7,TRBV6-1,CASSEYRGQGDEQYF,TGTGCCAGCAGTGAATATCGGGGACAGGGGGACGAGCAGTACTTC
few,-,TRBJ1-1,TRBV10-1,CASSESQGMNTEAFF,TGCGCCAGCAGTGAGTCGCAGGGGATGAACACTGAAGCTTTCTTT
-,-,TRBJ2-1,TRBV15,CATSRDLRDSTRRYSYNEQFF,TGTGCCACCAGCAGAGACCTCCGGGACTCAACAAGACGTTACTCCTACAATGAGCAGTTCTTC
-,TRBD2,TRBJ2-2,TRBV5-4,CASRAWRGENTGELFF,TGTGCCAGCAGAGCCTGGCGGGGGGAGAACACCGGGGAGCTGTTTTTT
few,TRBD1,TRBJ2-7,TRBV5-8,CASSVGTGVYDEQYF,TGTGCCAGCAGCGTCGGGACAGGGGTTTACGACGAGCAGTACTTC
-,TRBD1,TRBJ1-6,TRBV19,CASSGSTGTGSYNSPLHF,TGTGCCAGTAGTGGCTCAACAGGGACAGGTTCCTATAATTCACCCCTCCACTTT
-,TRBD1,TRBJ2-6,TRBV10-3,CAIRGTESISGANVLTF,TGTGCCATCAGAGGGACAGAGTCCATCTCTGGGGCCAACGTCCTGACTTTC
-,TRBD2,TRBJ2-5,TRBV5-6,CASSLALTSGKQETQYF,TGTGCCAGCAGCTTGGCGCTGACTAGCGGGAAACAAGAGACCCAGTACTTC
-,-,TRBJ1-1,TRBV15,CATSRDLLRETEAFF,TGTGCCACCAGCAGAGATCTGCTTAGAGAGACTGAAGCTTTCTTT
-,TRBD2,TRBJ2-1,TRBV11-3,CASSHPRGGRGNEQFF,TGTGCCAGCAGCCACCCCCGGGGAGGGCGGGGCAATGAGCAGTTCTTC
-,-,TRBJ1-1,TRBV5-1,CASSPDSMNTEAFF,TGCGCCAGCAGCCCGGACAGCATGAACACTGAAGCTTTCTTT
few,TRBD1,TRBJ1-1,TRBV4-3,CASSQGGQGNTEAFF,TGCGCCAGCAGCCAAGGGGGACAGGGGAACACTGAAGCTTTCTTT
-,-,TRBJ1-3,TRBV9,CASSVEDSSGNTIYF,TGTGCCAGCAGCGTGGAAGACAGCTCTGGAAACACCATATATTTT
-,TRBD2,TRBJ2-1,TRBV18,CASSFKRGSTYNEQFF,TGTGCCAGCTCATTTAAGCGGGGGAGTACTTACAATGAGCAGTTCTTC
-,-,TRBJ1-1,TRBV5-1,CASSLDGSDTEAFF,TGCGCCAGCAGCTTAGACGGGAGTGACACTGAAGCTTTCTTT
-,TRBD1,TRBJ2-4,TRBV27,CASIGTVAKNIQYF,TGTGCCAGCATTGGGACAGTAGCCAAAAACATTCAGTACTTC
-,-,TRBJ1-2,TRBV7-8,CASSLGLTGANYGYTF,TGTGCCAGCAGCCTAGGGTTAACAGGAGCTAACTATGGCTACACCTTC
-,-,TRBJ2-7,TRBV2,CASSGGIRIYEQYF,TGTGCCAGCAGTGGAGGAATTCGAATCTACGAGCAGTACTTC
-,TRBD1,TRBJ1-1,TRBV5-1,CASSTGQENTEAFF,TGCGCCAGCAGCACAGGACAGGAGAACACTGAAGCTTTCTTT
-,TRBD1,TRBJ2-7,TRBV7-8,CASSFQQGAEQYF,TGTGCCAGCAGCTTCCAACAGGGGGCCGAGCAGTACTTC
-,-,TRBJ1-5,TRBV28,CASSSGVGQPQHF,TGTGCCAGCAGTTCAGGGGTAGGGCAGCCCCAGCATTTT
-,-,TRBJ1-2,TRBV2,CASKNRYIDTF,TGTGCCAGCAAGAACAGGTACATTGACACCTTC
-,TRBD1,TRBJ2-5,TRBV9,CASSVPGQGETQYF,TGTGCCAGCAGCGTCCCCGGACAGGGGGAGACCCAGTACTTC
-,-,TRBJ2-7,TRBV30,CAWSSGSPYEQYF,TGTGCCTGGAGTTCGGGGTCTCCCTACGAGCAGTACTTC
-,TRBD1,TRBJ1-2,TRBV29-1,CSVDGDRGADGYTF,TGCAGCGTTGATGGAGACAGGGGCGCCGATGGCTACACCTTC
-,TRBD1,TRBJ1-1,TRBV2,CASTSKGGTGVSSTEAFF,TGTGCCAGCACTTCGAAGGGAGGGACAGGGGTGTCGAGCACTGAAGCTTTCTTT
-,-,TRBJ1-5,TRBV2,CASTGESNQPQHF,TGTGCCAGCACGGGTGAGAGCAATCAGCCCCAGCATTTT
once,TRBD1,TRBJ2-7,TRBV5-8,CASSLGQGAYEQYF,TGTGCCAGCAGCTTGGGACAGGGGGCCTACGAGCAGTACTTC
few,-,TRBJ1-4,TRBV6-1,CASSATWRGTNEKLFF,TGTGCCAGCAGTGCTACCTGGAGGGGAACTAATGAAAAACTGTTTTTT
-,-,TRBJ2-2,TRBV29-1,CSVEDRGIGELFF,TGCAGCGTTGAAGATCGGGGGATCGGGGAGCTGTTTTTT
-,TRBD1,TRBJ1-2,TRBV28,CATGTAFNYGYTF,TGTGCCACCGGGACAGCTTTTAACTATGGCTACACCTTC
-,-,TRBJ1-4,TRBV9,CASSTRRTATNEKLFF,TGTGCCAGCAGCACCCGTAGAACAGCAACTAATGAAAAACTGTTTTTT
-,-,TRBJ1-4,TRBV18,CASSPRVGTATNEKLFF,TGTGCCAGCTCACCACGAGTGGGGACTGCAACTAATGAAAAACTGTTTTTT